The 9 T cell receptor beta chains below all came from one sample that was sequenced in a study of blood T cells in healthy people across ages. Through a sample-barcoded 5' primer and a J-beta primer mix, a second PCR was run for roughly 7 to 12 cycles. Each CDR3 protein gets one entry after TCRdb re-called the 5' RACE reads with MiXCR. Seen here are around 650,000 distinct CDR3 sequences, 40% to 45% observed once, and the top ten hold approximately 31%. Sequencing was carried out using blood. The receptors stem from an elderly man in good health.

This clonotype came up a few times. The chain has TRBV15 and TRBJ1-1; possible D gene TRBD1, 5 bases. Germline loops: CDR1 LNHNV, CDR2 YYDKDF (reference sequence). The CDR3 has 16 amino acids. Trimming left V 4 bases short and J 2 bases short, with 17 bases between. CDR3: CATSTEVGGRNTEAFF. The CDR3 DNA sequence: TGTGCCACCAGCACTGAGGTGGGGGGTAGAAACACTGAAGCTTTCTTT.

The chain recombines TRBV27 with TRBJ2-7, with TRBD1 matching over 9 bases. The CDR3 loop spans 15 amino acids. CDR1 and CDR2 from the germline V gene are MNHEY and SMNVEV (reference sequence). The V and J ends lost 6 bases and 4 bases, in that order; junction bases with no gene match: 10. The CDR3 is CASSMAGTGLYEQYF. The CDR3 nucleotides read TGTGCCAGCAGCATGGCCGGGACAGGGTTGTACGAGCAGTACTTC.

This clonotype was seen a few times. This chain connects TRBV3-1 to TRBJ2-5; 7 bases are shared with TRBD1. With 1 base clipped from V and 2 bases from J, the junction kept 7 bases outside the gene matches. The V gene's germline CDR1 is LGHDT and CDR2 YNNKEL (reference sequence). The CDR3 loop spans 16 amino acids. CDR3 sequence reads: CASSQVLGTVQETQYF. In DNA form, the CDR3 reads TGTGCCAGCAGCCAAGTCCTGGGGACAGTACAAGAGACCCAGTACTTC.

This clonotype was detected once. Germline is not matched at one junction end, which may reflect a read error. The CDR3 here is CVSRGDQRTDTQYF. CDR3 DNA: TGTGTCAGCAGAGGGGATCAACGCACAGATACGCAGTATTTT. The V gene is TRBV2, the J gene TRBJ2-3, with D perhaps being TRBD1 or TRBD2 (5 bases each). From germline, CDR1 is SNHLY and CDR2 FYNNEI. The CDR3 spans 14 residues.

This clonotype was picked up many times. The CDR3 reads CATSRDPGQYQETQYF. The DNA for the CDR3 is TGTGCCACCAGCAGAGATCCCGGACAGTACCAAGAGACCCAGTACTTC. The chain couples TRBV15 to TRBJ2-5, with D maybe TRBD1 (6 bases). The V end was cut by 0 bases, the J end by 0 bases, with 11 bases between. The V gene's germline CDR1 is LNHNV and CDR2 YYDKDF (reference sequence). The CDR3 has 16 residues.

This clonotype was seen repeatedly, ten times or more. The rearrangement joins TRBV20-1 to TRBJ2-3, with 7 bases fitting TRBD1. The CDR3 has 19 residues. The germline V gene encodes CDR1 DFQATT and CDR2 SNEGSKA (reference sequence). The trim removed 1 base at V and 4 bases at J, leaving 20 bases unmatched. CDR3 in amino acids: CSARGGALRRQGSPDTQYF. Written as DNA, the CDR3 is TGCAGTGCTAGAGGAGGAGCCCTCCGACGACAGGGCTCCCCAGATACGCAGTATTTT.

This clonotype was observed at least ten times. J is TRBJ2-7 and V is TRBV29-1; D unclear. The V end was cut by 4 bases, the J end by 2 bases, with 6 bases between. There are 11 residues in the CDR3. CDR1 and CDR2 from the germline V gene are SQVTM and ANQGSEA. As DNA, the CDR3 is TGCAGCGTTGTTACAGCCTACGAGCAGTACTTC. This translates into CSVVTAYEQYF.

The sample holds one count of this clonotype. The chain carries TRBV28 and TRBJ2-3; 11 positions agree with TRBD2. The CDR3 is made up of 17 amino acids. V trimming: 5 bases; J trimming: 2 bases; junction bases outside the gene matches: 9. Germline V gene lookup returns CDR1 MDHEN and CDR2 SYDVKM. The CDR3 coding sequence is TGTGCCAGCAGTCTCCTTCCGGGACTAGCGGACACAGATACGCAGTATTTT. Protein sequence: CASSLLPGLADTDTQYF.

This chain links TRBV6-6 with TRBJ2-3; D is uncertain. V shed 0 bases and J shed 1 base, with 8 bases lying between them. Germline CDR1 reads MNHNY; CDR2 reads SVGAGI (reference sequence). The CDR3 spans 15 residues. Here the CDR3 DNA reads TGTGCCAGCAGTTACTCGAATCGGGGCACAGATACGCAGTATTTT. It specifies CASSYSNRGTDTQYF.